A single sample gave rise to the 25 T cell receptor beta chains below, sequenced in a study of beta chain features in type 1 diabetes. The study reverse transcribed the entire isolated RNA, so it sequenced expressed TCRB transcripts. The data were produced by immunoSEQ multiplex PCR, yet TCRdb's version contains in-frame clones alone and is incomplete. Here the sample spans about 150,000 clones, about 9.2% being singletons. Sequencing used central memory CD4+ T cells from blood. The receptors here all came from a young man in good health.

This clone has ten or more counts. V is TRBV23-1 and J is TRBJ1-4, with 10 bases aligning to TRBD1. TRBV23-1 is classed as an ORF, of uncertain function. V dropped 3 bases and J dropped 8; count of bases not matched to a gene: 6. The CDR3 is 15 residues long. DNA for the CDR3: TGCGCCAGCAGTCATCCCGGGACAGGGGACGAAAAACTGTTTTTT. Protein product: CASSHPGTGDEKLFF.

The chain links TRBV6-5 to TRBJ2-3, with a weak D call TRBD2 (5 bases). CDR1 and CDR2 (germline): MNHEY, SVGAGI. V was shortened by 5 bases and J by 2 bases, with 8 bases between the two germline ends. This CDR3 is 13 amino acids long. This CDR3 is CASSTGDTDTQYF. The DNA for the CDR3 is TGTGCCAGCAGTACCGGGGACACAGATACGCAGTATTTT.

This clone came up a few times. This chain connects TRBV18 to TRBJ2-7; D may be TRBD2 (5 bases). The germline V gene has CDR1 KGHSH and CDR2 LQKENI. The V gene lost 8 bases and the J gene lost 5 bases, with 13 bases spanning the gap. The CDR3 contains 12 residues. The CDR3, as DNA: TGTGCCAGCGGCAATAGGGAGAACGAGCAGTACTTC. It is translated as CASGNRENEQYF. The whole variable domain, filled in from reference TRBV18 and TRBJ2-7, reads NAGVMQNPRHLVRRRGQEARLRCSPMKGHSHVYWYRQLPEEGLKFMVYLQKENIIDESGMPKERFSAEFPKEGPSILRIQQVVRGDSAAYFCASGNRENEQYFGPGTRLTVT.

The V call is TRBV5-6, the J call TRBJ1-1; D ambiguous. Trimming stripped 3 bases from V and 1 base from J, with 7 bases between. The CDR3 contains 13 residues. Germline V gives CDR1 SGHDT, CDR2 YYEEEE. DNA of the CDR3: TGTGCCAGCAGCTACACGGGGAACACTGAAGCTTTCTTT. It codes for CASSYTGNTEAFF.

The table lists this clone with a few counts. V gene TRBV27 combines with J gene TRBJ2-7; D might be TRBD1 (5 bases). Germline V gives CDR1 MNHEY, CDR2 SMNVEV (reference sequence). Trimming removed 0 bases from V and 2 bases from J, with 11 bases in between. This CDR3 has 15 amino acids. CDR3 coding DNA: TGTGCCAGCAGTTTATCGGCCAGGGCCCCCTACGAGCAGTACTTC. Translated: CASSLSARAPYEQYF.

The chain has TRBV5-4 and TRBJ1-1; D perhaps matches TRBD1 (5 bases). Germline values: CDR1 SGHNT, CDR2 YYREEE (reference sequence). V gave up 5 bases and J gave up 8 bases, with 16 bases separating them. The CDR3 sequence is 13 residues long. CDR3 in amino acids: CASRFDQGGEAFF. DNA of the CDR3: TGTGCCAGCAGGTTCGACCAGGGTGGGGAAGCTTTCTTT.

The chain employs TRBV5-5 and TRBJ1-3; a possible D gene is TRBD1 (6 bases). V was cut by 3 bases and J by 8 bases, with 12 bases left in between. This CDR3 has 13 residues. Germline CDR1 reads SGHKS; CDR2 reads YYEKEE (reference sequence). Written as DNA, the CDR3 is TGTGCCAGCAGCTACAGGGATGTGGACACCATATATTTT. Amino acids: CASSYRDVDTIYF.

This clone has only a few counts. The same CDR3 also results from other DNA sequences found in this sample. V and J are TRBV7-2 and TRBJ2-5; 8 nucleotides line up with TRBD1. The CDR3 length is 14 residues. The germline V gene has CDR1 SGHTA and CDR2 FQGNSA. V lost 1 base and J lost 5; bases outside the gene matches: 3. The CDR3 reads CASSLGQGYETQYF. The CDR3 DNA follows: TGTGCCAGCAGCTTAGGACAGGGGTATGAGACCCAGTACTTC.

CDR3 sequence: CASSLQETQYF. CDR3 DNA sequence: TGTGCCAGCAGTCTACAAGAGACCCAGTACTTC. The chain recombines TRBV6-1 with TRBJ2-5, with D hard to call. The CDR3 runs to 11 residues. Per the germline V gene, CDR1 is MNHNS and CDR2 is SASEGT. V was pared by 5 bases and J by 2 bases, with 3 bases between.

CDR3 protein: CASSVGPGHLGYEQYF. DNA for the CDR3: TGTGCCAGCAGCGTCGGACCGGGACATTTAGGATACGAGCAGTACTTC. V gene TRBV9 combines with J gene TRBJ2-7; D may be TRBD1 (6 bases). This CDR3 region has 16 residues. With 2 bases removed from V and 4 bases from J, the gap between germline ends came to 19 bases. Germline CDR1 is SGDLS and CDR2 is YYNGEE.

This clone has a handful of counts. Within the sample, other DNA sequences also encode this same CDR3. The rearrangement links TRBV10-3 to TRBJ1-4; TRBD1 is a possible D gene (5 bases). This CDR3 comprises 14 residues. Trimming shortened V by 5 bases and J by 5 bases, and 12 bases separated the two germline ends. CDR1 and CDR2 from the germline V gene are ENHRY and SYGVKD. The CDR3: CAISSGTQNEKLFF. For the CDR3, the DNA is TGTGCCATCAGTTCCGGGACTCAGAATGAAAAACTGTTTTTT.

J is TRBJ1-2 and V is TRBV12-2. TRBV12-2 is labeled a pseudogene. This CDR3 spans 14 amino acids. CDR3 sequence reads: CASRLVRFNYGYTF. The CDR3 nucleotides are TGTGCAAGTCGCTTAGTCCGTTTTAACTATGGCTACACCTTC.

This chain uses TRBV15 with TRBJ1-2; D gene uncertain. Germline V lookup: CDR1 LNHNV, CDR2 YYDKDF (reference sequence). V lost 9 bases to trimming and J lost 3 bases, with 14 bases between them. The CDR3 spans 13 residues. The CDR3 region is CATGERLYYGYTF. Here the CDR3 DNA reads TGTGCCACGGGCGAAAGGCTATACTATGGCTACACCTTC.

The CDR3 here is CASSATSGGAPGTQYF. The CDR3 DNA sequence: TGTGCCAGCAGCGCAACTAGCGGGGGGGCCCCGGGTACGCAGTATTTT. This chain joins TRBV4-2 and TRBJ2-3; 13 bases map to TRBD2. The CDR3 is made up of 16 amino acids. CDR1 and CDR2 from the germline V gene are LGHNA and YNFKEQ. V gave up 5 bases and J gave up 8 bases; unmatched junction bases: 10.

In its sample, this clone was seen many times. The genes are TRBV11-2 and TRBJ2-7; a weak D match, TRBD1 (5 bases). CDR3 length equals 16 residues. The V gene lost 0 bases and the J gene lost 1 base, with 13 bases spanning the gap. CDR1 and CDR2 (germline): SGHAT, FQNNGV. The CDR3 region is CASSLDQGGLSYEQYF. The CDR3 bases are TGTGCCAGCAGCTTAGATCAGGGTGGGTTGTCCTACGAGCAGTACTTC. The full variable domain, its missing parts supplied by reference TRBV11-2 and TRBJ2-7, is EAGVAQSPRYKIIEKRQSVAFWCNPISGHATLYWYQQILGQGPKLLIQFQNNGVVDDSQLPKDRFSAERLKGVDSTLKIQPAKLEDSAVYLCASSLDQGGLSYEQYFGPGTRLTVT.

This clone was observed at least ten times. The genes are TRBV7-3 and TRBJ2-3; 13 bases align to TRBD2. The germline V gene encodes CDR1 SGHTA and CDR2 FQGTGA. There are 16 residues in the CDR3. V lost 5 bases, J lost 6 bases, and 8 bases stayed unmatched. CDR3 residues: CASSLTSGGAGDTQYF. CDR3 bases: TGTGCCAGCAGCCTCACTAGCGGGGGGGCAGGGGATACGCAGTATTTT.

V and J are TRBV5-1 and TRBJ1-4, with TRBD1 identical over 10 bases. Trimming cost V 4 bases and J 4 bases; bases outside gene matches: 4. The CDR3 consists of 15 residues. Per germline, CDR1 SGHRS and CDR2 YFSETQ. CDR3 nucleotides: TGCGCCAGCAGCGTGACAGGGGGCTTTAATGAAAAACTGTTTTTT. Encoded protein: CASSVTGGFNEKLFF.

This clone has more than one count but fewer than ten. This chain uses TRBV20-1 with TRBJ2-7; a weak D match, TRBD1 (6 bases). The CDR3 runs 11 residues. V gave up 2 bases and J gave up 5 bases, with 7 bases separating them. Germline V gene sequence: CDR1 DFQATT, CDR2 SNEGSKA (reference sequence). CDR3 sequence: CSARWDNEQYF. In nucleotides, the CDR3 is TGCAGTGCTAGATGGGACAACGAGCAGTACTTC.

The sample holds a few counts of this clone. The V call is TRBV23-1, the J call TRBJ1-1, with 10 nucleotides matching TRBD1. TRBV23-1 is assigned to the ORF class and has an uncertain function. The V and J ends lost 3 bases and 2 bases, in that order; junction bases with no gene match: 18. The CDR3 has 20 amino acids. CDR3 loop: CASSQRIPSPGTGENTEAFF. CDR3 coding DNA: TGCGCCAGCAGTCAGAGGATTCCCAGTCCCGGGACAGGGGAAAACACTGAAGCTTTCTTT.

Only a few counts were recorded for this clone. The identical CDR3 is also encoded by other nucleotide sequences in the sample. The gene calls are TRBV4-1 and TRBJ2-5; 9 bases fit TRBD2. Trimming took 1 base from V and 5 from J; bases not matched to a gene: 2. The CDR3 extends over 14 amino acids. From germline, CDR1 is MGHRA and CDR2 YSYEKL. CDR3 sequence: CASSQVAGVETQYF. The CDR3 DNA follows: TGCGCCAGCAGCCAAGTAGCGGGGGTTGAGACCCAGTACTTC.

The CDR3 DNA is TGTGCCAGCAGCTCGAGCGGGGGCCGCCAAGAGACCCAGTACTTC. As protein: CASSSSGGRQETQYF. The chain joins TRBV7-2 to TRBJ2-5; TRBD2 aligns across 8 bases. The germline CDR1 and CDR2 sequences are SGHTA and FQGNSA. This CDR3 has 15 residues. The V gene end was trimmed by 4 bases and the J gene end by 1 base; junction bases not matched to a gene: 5.

DNA for the CDR3: TGTGCCAGCAGCTTAGTACGGGACAGGCGCACAGATACGCAGTATTTT. Its protein is CASSLVRDRRTDTQYF. This sequence joins TRBV7-2 and TRBJ2-3; 8 bases fit TRBD1. Losses at the gene ends were 1 base for V and 1 base for J; bases not matched to a gene: 4. The length of the CDR3 is 16 residues. The germline V gene has CDR1 SGHTA and CDR2 FQGNSA.

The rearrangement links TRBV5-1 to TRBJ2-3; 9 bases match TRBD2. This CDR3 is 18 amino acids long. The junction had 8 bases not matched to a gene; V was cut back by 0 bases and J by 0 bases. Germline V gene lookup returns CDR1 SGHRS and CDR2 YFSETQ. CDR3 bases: TGCGCCAGCAGCTTGGTGCTAGCGGGACCGCTAAGCACAGATACGCAGTATTTT. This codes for CASSLVLAGPLSTDTQYF.

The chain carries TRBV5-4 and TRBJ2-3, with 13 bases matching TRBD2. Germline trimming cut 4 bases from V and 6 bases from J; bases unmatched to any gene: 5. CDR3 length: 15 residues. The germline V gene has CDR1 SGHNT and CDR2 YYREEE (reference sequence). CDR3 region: CASSRGTSGADTQYF. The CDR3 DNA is TGTGCCAGCAGCCGCGGGACTAGCGGGGCGGATACGCAGTATTTT.

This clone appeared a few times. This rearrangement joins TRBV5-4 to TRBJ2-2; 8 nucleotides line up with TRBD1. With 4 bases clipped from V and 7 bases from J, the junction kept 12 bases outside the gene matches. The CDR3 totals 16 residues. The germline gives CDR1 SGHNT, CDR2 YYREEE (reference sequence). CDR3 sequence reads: CASSPTGQVDGGELFF. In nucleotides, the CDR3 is TGTGCCAGCAGCCCGACGGGACAGGTTGACGGCGGGGAGCTGTTTTTT.